The T cell receptor beta chain described here comes from a study of blood T cell repertoires in COVID-19. As for the study in general: Samples of COVID-19 (acute and convalescent) were obtained from the United States, Italy and Spain. PBMCs, B-cell-depleted T cells, or T cells provided the cDNA or gDNA that made up the material.

In the source study's methods: Estimation of nucleated cell counts was performed using reference gene primer amplification. The repertoire was sequenced with immunoSEQ multiplex PCR; TCRdb's copy has only in-frame clones and lacks some. That table furnishes V, J and clone size, whereas the DNA furnished D and trimming. The profile covers around 260,000 clones, with approximately 85% appearing a single time and less than 15% taken by the ten largest. Germline CDR1 and CDR2: SGHTA and FQGNSA. This CDR3 contains 15 residues. The V end was cut by 4 bases, the J end by 0 bases, with 7 bases between. The sequencing input was peripheral blood. The chain employs TRBV7-2 and TRBJ2-6, with unresolved D. The TCR sequence derives from a human donor in a cohort sampled during active COVID-19. CDR3 sequence: CASSWSASGANVLTF. In nucleotides, the CDR3 is TGTGCCAGCAGCTGGAGCGCCTCTGGGGCCAACGTCCTGACTTTC. Together with reference TRBV7-2 and TRBJ2-6, the CDR3 gives the full variable domain: GAGVSQSPSNKVTEKGKDVELRCDPISGHTALYWYRQSLGQGLEFLIYFQGNSAPDKSGLPSDRFSAERTGGSVSTLTIQRTQQEDSAVYLCASSWSASGANVLTFGAGSRLTVL.